A selection of T cell receptor beta chains follows, all from one sample in a study of cytomegalovirus exposure and HLA in healthy donors. Method: immunoSEQ multiplex PCR; TCRdb's copy keeps in-frame clones and lacks some. The sample shows under 150,000 clones, roughly 80% of them seen only once. Sequencing input: PBMCs. Receptor source: a man in his forties in good health and CMV-seropositive. Each CDR3 is given with its conserved first and last residue. D genes are given only for firm matches. The size of a clone is reported for some rows only, either as once, few or many, or as a class for expanded clones.

v_gene	d_gene	j_gene	abundance	CDR3nt	CDR3aa
TRBV30	.	TRBJ2-7	.	TGTGCCTGGAGACACAGCTACGAGCAGTACTTC	CAWRHSYEQYF
TRBV27	TRBD1	TRBJ1-5	.	TGTGCCAGCAGTTTAGCAGGGGGATATTATCAGCCCCAGCATTTT	CASSLAGGYYQPQHF
TRBV9	.	TRBJ2-7	.	TGTGCCAGCAGCGTAGCTGCGTCGGGCTACGAGCAGTACTTC	CASSVAASGYEQYF
TRBV29-1	TRBD2	TRBJ2-7	.	TGCAGCGTTGCGGGCCGGCTAGCGGGAGTTAACGAGCAGTACTTC	CSVAGRLAGVNEQYF
TRBV11-3	.	TRBJ2-3	.	TGTGCCAGCAGCGCAGGAACAGATACGCAGTATTTT	CASSAGTDTQYF
TRBV9	TRBD1	TRBJ2-5	.	TGTGCCAGCAGCCAGGGGGCGGCTTCACAAGAGACCCAGTACTTC	CASSQGAASQETQYF
TRBV11-2	.	TRBJ1-2	.	TGTGCCAGCAGCTTTCAGGGGAACTATGGCTACACCTTC	CASSFQGNYGYTF
TRBV5-4	.	TRBJ2-5	.	TGTGCCAGCAGCCCACATTCAGAGACCCAGTACTTC	CASSPHSETQYF
TRBV27	TRBD2	TRBJ2-5	.	TGTGCCAGCAGCCCGGGACTAGCGGGAGAGACCCAGTACTTC	CASSPGLAGETQYF
TRBV9	TRBD2	TRBJ2-5	.	TGTGCCAGCAGCTTAGGACTAGCGGGAGTCGGAGAGACCCAGTACTTC	CASSLGLAGVGETQYF
TRBV2	.	TRBJ1-2	.	TGTGCCAGCAGTGTCAGGGGTGGCTACACCTTC	CASSVRGGYTF
TRBV5-1	.	TRBJ2-6	few	TGCGCCAGCAGCTTGGCCCCGGGCTCTGGGGCCAACGTCCTGACTTTC	CASSLAPGSGANVLTF
TRBV2	.	TRBJ1-1	.	TGTGCCAGCAGAAGGCAGGGCCAAACTGAAGCTTTCTTT	CASRRQGQTEAFF
TRBV19	.	TRBJ1-4	.	TGTGCCAGTAGTATGCCGGGGAAGAGTGAAAAACTGTTTTTT	CASSMPGKSEKLFF
TRBV7-9	.	TRBJ1-1	.	TGTGCCAGCAGCTTACAACAGGGCGCTGAAGCTTTCTTT	CASSLQQGAEAFF
TRBV7-9	.	TRBJ1-1	.	TGTGCCAGCAGCTTAGTGGGCCCAAACACTGAAGCTTTCTTT	CASSLVGPNTEAFF
TRBV30	.	TRBJ1-1	.	TGTGCCTGGCGAACGGACACTGAAGCTTTCTTT	CAWRTDTEAFF
TRBV6-5	.	TRBJ2-7	.	TGTGCCAGCAGTTACTCGGCGGGTATCTTCTACGAGCAGTACTTC	CASSYSAGIFYEQYF
TRBV5-1	.	TRBJ1-1	.	TGCGCCAGCAGTCCTGGGGGTGGGGTGGGGGGGAACACTGAAGCTTTCTTT	CASSPGGGVGGNTEAFF
TRBV29-1	.	TRBJ1-2	.	TGCAGCGTTGAAGATTCGGCAGGGCTTGGCTACACCTTC	CSVEDSAGLGYTF
TRBV2	.	TRBJ1-1	.	TGTGCCAGCATAAGGACAGTCATGAACACTGAAGCTTTCTTT	CASIRTVMNTEAFF
TRBV6-5	.	TRBJ1-1	.	TGTGCCAGCAGAGGACAGTTTATGAACACTGAAGCTTTCTTT	CASRGQFMNTEAFF
TRBV7-9	TRBD1	TRBJ2-7	.	TGTGCCAGCAGCTTGGCCGGGACAGGGGTCGTGAAGCAGTACTTC	CASSLAGTGVVKQYF
TRBV30	TRBD1	TRBJ1-2	.	TGTGCCTGCCAAACTCGGGACAGGGGGGATGGCTACACCTTC	CACQTRDRGDGYTF
TRBV6-1	TRBD1	TRBJ2-7	.	TGTGCCAGCAGTGAACCCCTAGGACAGGGAATAAGCGAGCAGTACTTC	CASSEPLGQGISEQYF
TRBV6-4	.	TRBJ2-7	.	TGTGCCAGCAGTCTCCGGGACTTCCTCCATGAGCAGTACTTC	CASSLRDFLHEQYF
TRBV6-1	.	TRBJ2-3	.	TGTGCCAGCAGTGGGCGAGGGACAGATACGCAGTATTTT	CASSGRGTDTQYF
TRBV19	.	TRBJ1-2	.	TGTGCCAGTAGTATTCCCGCCCAGGGCATGCATGGCTACACCTTC	CASSIPAQGMHGYTF
TRBV15	.	TRBJ2-5	.	TGTGCCACCAGCAGTACCGGAGGCAGGGGGGCTTCCCAGTACTTC	CATSSTGGRGASQYF
TRBV5-1	TRBD1	TRBJ1-4	.	TGCGCCAGCAGCATAGGGACAGGGGAAGAAAAACTGTTTTTT	CASSIGTGEEKLFF
TRBV29-1	TRBD1	TRBJ2-2	.	TGCAGCGTTGCCCCCTCGTCAGGGGGCACCGGGGAGCTGTTTTTT	CSVAPSSGGTGELFF
TRBV5-1	TRBD2	TRBJ2-5	.	TGCGCCAGCAGCTTGGAGCGGGGGGGCGTGGAGACCCAGTACTTC	CASSLERGGVETQYF
TRBV7-9	.	TRBJ1-1	.	TGTGCCAGCAGCCCTACGTATGCGAACACTGAAGCTTTCTTT	CASSPTYANTEAFF
TRBV5-1	TRBD1	TRBJ1-1	.	TGCGCCAGCAAACCTGACAGGGGGTTAGCTGAAGCTTTCTTT	CASKPDRGLAEAFF
TRBV6-1	.	TRBJ2-3	.	TGTGCCAGCAGTGGCGGTTCAGGGTACCGAACCACAGATACGCAGTATTTT	CASSGGSGYRTTDTQYF
TRBV7-2	TRBD2	TRBJ2-5	.	TGTGCCAGCAGCTTTGGGACTAGCGGGGGGCGCCGGGTGTGGACCCAGTACTTC	CASSFGTSGGRRVWTQYF
TRBV6-4	.	TRBJ1-1	few	TGTGCCAGCACCGATGGGCCTGACACTGAAGCTTTCTTT	CASTDGPDTEAFF
TRBV11-2	TRBD1	TRBJ1-1	.	TGTGCCAGCAGCACGGGGGGGGACAGGGTGGAACCTTTCTTT	CASSTGGDRVEPFF
TRBV6-1	TRBD2	TRBJ2-1	.	TGTGCCAGCAGTGACGAAGGACTAGCGGGGGGGCGGTACAATGAGCAGTTCTTC	CASSDEGLAGGRYNEQFF
TRBV6-1	.	TRBJ2-1	.	TGTGCCAGCAGTGAATTTACGGAGAGCTCCTACAATGAGCAGTTCTTC	CASSEFTESSYNEQFF
TRBV18	.	TRBJ2-5	.	TGTGCCAGCTCACCTAACTCAGAGAGGGAGCAGTACTTC	CASSPNSEREQYF
TRBV7-2	TRBD2	TRBJ2-3	.	TGTGCCAGCAGCTTAGGATGGCGGGGGGGCCGAACAGATACGCAGTATTTT	CASSLGWRGGRTDTQYF
TRBV2	.	TRBJ2-5	.	TGTGCCAGCGTGATAGCGAGGCAAGAGACCCAGTACTTC	CASVIARQETQYF
TRBV9	TRBD2	TRBJ2-7	.	TGTGCCAGCAGCGTAGGAGCTAGCGGGACCTACGAGCAGTACTTC	CASSVGASGTYEQYF
TRBV7-2	.	TRBJ1-1	.	TGTGCCAGCAGCCCCGGTGGGCTCACTGAAGCTTTCTTT	CASSPGGLTEAFF
TRBV29-1	.	TRBJ1-5	.	TGCAGCGTCAGGACGACAGGAATCAATCAGCCCCAGCATTTT	CSVRTTGINQPQHF
TRBV6-1	.	TRBJ1-5	.	TGTGCCACAAGCCGGGTCTTCTATAGCAATCAGCCCCAGCATTTT	CATSRVFYSNQPQHF
TRBV6-1	.	TRBJ2-3	.	TGTGCCAGCAGTGCCACCTCGGCAGATACGCAGTATTTT	CASSATSADTQYF
TRBV6-1	.	TRBJ2-1	.	TGTGCCAGCGAGGTGGATTTCTACAATGAGCAGTTCTTC	CASEVDFYNEQFF
TRBV5-4	.	TRBJ2-3	.	TGTGCCAGCAGCTTCTACAGGGAAGATACGCAGTATTTT	CASSFYREDTQYF
TRBV9	TRBD2	TRBJ2-1	once	TGTGCCAGCAGCGTAGCACTAGCGGCTTACAATGAGCAGTTCTTC	CASSVALAAYNEQFF
TRBV5-4	.	TRBJ1-1	.	TGTGCCAGCAGCTTGTCGGGTCGCGACAGGGAAGCTTTCTTT	CASSLSGRDREAFF
TRBV29-1	.	TRBJ2-7	.	TGCAGCGCTGAGGGGGGGAGCTCCTACGAGCAGTACTTC	CSAEGGSSYEQYF
TRBV27	TRBD2	TRBJ2-1	.	TGTGCCAGCAGACCTTGGCTAGCGGGAGTAAACAATGAGCAGTTCTTC	CASRPWLAGVNNEQFF
TRBV5-1	.	TRBJ1-2	.	TGCGCCAGCAGCCCCGGACAAATTTATAACTATGGCTACACCTTC	CASSPGQIYNYGYTF
TRBV5-1	.	TRBJ2-3	few	TGCGCCAGCAGCTTGGGGCAGGGCCAAGATACGCAGTATTTT	CASSLGQGQDTQYF
TRBV4-3	.	TRBJ1-1	.	TGCGCCAGCAGCCAAGGAAGGGGGATTGGAAACACTGAAGCTTTCTTT	CASSQGRGIGNTEAFF
TRBV4-1	TRBD2	TRBJ2-1	.	TGCGCCAGCAGCCAAGCTAGCGGGGGGCCCGACGATGAGCAGTTCTTC	CASSQASGGPDDEQFF
TRBV7-9	.	TRBJ1-3	.	TGTGCCAGCAGCTTACCGGGGGCTGGAAACACCATATATTTT	CASSLPGAGNTIYF